This T cell receptor (beta chain) emerged from a study of PD-L1 blockade in urothelial cancer. Stated time point: pretreatment peripheral blood. Libraries were prepared by immunoSEQ multiplex PCR; TCRdb keeps only in-frame clonotypes and omits some of them. In the table there are about 45,000 clones, about 88% of which are singletons. The CDR3 sequence is 14 residues long. Germline assignment: CDR1 MNHNY and CDR2 SVGAGI (reference sequence). The V and J ends lost 2 bases and 8 bases respectively, with 15 bases between them. The sequencing here drew on PBMCs, taken around atezolizumab (anti-PD-L1) treatment. The TCR was taken from a donor aged 40 or over with urothelial cancer. The rearrangement uses TRBV6-6 and TRBJ1-2; possible D gene TRBD1, 6 bases. The CDR3 region is CASSYPGGAGGYTF. DNA of the CDR3: TGTGCCAGCAGTTACCCCGGGGGGGCTGGGGGCTACACCTTC.